The sequence of this T cell receptor beta chain was determined in a study of shared clonotypes between healthy human individuals. Study-wide background: The study drew on a couple of women and three men aged 18 to 49 as donors. Points from the study as a whole: Unshared clonotypes carried lower generation probabilities than those common to all four donors.

This CDR3 region has 15 residues. Trimming cost V 7 bases and J 3 bases; bases outside gene matches: 12. Germline lookup yields CDR1 MNHEY and CDR2 SVGAGI. Clones were sequenced by immunoSEQ multiplex PCR, and TCRdb holds only the in-frame ones, with some missing. Seen here are over a million clones, over 95% observed once, and the top ten hold about 1%. Note on this clone: Its antigen is still unknown.

The genes are TRBV6-5 and TRBJ2-7; 7 bases are a match to TRBD1. The material sequenced was naive CD4+ T cells sorted from blood. Subset described: CD45RA+ positively selected. This sequence was found in a man aged 25 to 40 in good health. Here the CDR3 reads CASKVKGATFYEQYF. The CDR3 DNA is TGTGCCAGCAAAGTCAAGGGGGCGACCTTCTACGAGCAGTACTTC.